The T cell receptor (beta chain) under discussion was sequenced for a study of blood T cells in healthy people across ages. Findings and limits, study-wide: Donor CMV infection status was unknown, possibly confounding age-related changes in expanded clonotypes.

This CDR3 comprises 11 residues. Trimming shortened V by 0 bases and J by 9 bases, and 4 bases separated the two germline ends. Germline lookup yields CDR1 SGDLS and CDR2 YYNGEE. This clonotype came up many times. Its antigen is unknown. A second PCR of roughly 6 to 12 cycles used a sample-barcoded 5' primer and a J-beta primer mix. MiXCR was run by TCRdb on the 5' RACE reads, yielding one entry per CDR3 protein. The table lists 1.2 million to 1.5 million distinct CDR3 sequences, 59% of them singletons. This chain uses TRBV9 with TRBJ1-5; D not resolved. The clonotype originates from a man younger than 35 in good health. The sequencing sample was made of blood. CDR3 protein: CASSVEPPQHF. The DNA of the CDR3 is TGTGCCAGCAGCGTAGAACCGCCCCAGCATTTT.